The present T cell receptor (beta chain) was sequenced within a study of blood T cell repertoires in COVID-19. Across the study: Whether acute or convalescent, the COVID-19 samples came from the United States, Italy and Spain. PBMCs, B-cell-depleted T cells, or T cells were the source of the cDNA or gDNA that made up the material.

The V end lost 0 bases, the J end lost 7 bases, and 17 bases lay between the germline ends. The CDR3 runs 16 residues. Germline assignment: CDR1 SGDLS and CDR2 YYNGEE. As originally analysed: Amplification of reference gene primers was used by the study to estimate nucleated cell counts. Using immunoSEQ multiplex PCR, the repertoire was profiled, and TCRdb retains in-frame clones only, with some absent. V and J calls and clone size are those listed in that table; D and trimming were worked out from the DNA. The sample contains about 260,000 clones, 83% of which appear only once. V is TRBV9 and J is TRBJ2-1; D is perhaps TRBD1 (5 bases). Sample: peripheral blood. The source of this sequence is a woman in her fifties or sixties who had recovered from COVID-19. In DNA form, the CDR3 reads TGTGCCAGCAGCGTAGGGTCTGACAGATTACAAAATGAGCAGTTCTTC. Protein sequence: CASSVGSDRLQNEQFF.